The 25 T cell receptor beta chains listed next were all sequenced from one sample in a study of early T cells in non-severe SARS-CoV-2 infection. TCRdb re-called the 5' RACE reads through MiXCR, storing one row per CDR3 protein. Of around 22,000 distinct CDR3 sequences listed, 3% to 4% were seen once; the top ten hold roughly 5.5%. The material sequenced was whole blood. These receptors all come from an adult who was a healthcare worker with PCR-confirmed SARS-CoV-2 infection or an uninfected control (not recorded which).

This clonotype showed up just once. The chain joins TRBV19 to TRBJ1-1; 8 bases are a match to TRBD1. The germline CDR1 and CDR2 sequences are LNHDA and SQIVND (reference sequence). After removal of 5 bases from V and 4 bases from J, the junction contained 9 bases not matched to a gene. The CDR3 totals 15 residues. CDR3 loop: CASSFIAGGPTEAFF. Here the CDR3 DNA reads TGTGCCAGTAGTTTTATTGCAGGGGGCCCCACTGAAGCTTTCTTT.

By share of the sample, this clonotype is medium-sized. The genes are TRBV20-1 and TRBJ1-1, with D unresolved. CDR3 size: 13 residues. Trimming left V 6 bases short and J 10 bases short, with 21 bases between. Looked up from germline, CDR1 is DFQATT and CDR2 is SNEGSKA (reference sequence). The CDR3 loop reads CSAIPEAASLAFF. The CDR3 nucleotides are TGCAGTGCAATCCCGGAGGCGGCGAGCTTAGCTTTCTTT.

This clonotype has ten or more counts. This sequence joins TRBV5-4 and TRBJ1-1; D is perhaps TRBD1 (6 bases). Germline CDR1 and CDR2: SGHNT and YYREEE (reference sequence). CDR3 length equals 13 residues. Trimming left V 5 bases short and J 3 bases short, with 11 bases between. The CDR3 DNA follows: TGTGCCAGCAGTACAGGGCGGTACACTGAAGCTTTCTTT. Encoded protein: CASSTGRYTEAFF.

This clonotype came up many times. The V call is TRBV6-6, the J call TRBJ1-1; perhaps TRBD1 as D (6 bases). Germline V gene lookup returns CDR1 MNHNY and CDR2 SVGAGI (reference sequence). The V end lost 5 bases, the J end lost 8 bases, and 15 bases lay between the germline ends. The CDR3 contains 13 residues. This chain's CDR3 is CASSKQGTPEAFF. CDR3 coding DNA: TGTGCCAGCAGTAAACAGGGAACCCCCGAAGCTTTCTTT.

This chain uses TRBV6-5 with TRBJ2-1; TRBD1 agrees at 9 bases. The CDR3 contains 15 residues. The V segment lost 6 bases and the J segment 3 bases; nucleotides outside the gene matches: 6. Germline V lookup: CDR1 MNHEY, CDR2 SVGAGI. CDR3 region: CASRPDRGSYNEQFF. The CDR3 DNA follows: TGTGCCAGCAGACCGGACAGGGGAAGCTACAATGAGCAGTTCTTC.

This clonotype was recorded a few times. V and J are TRBV2 and TRBJ1-2; the D is unclear. Trimming removed 5 bases at V and 8 bases at J, with 9 bases between. In germline, CDR1 is SNHLY, CDR2 FYNNEI. The CDR3 runs 11 residues. Written as DNA, the CDR3 is TGTGCCAGCAGTACCGTAGGGGGCTACACCTTC. This translates into CASSTVGGYTF.

This clonotype was counted many times. V and J are TRBV2 and TRBJ2-1, with 7 bases matching TRBD2. After removal of 7 bases from V and 4 bases from J, the junction contained 13 bases not matched to a gene. CDR3 length equals 16 residues. Germline assignment: CDR1 SNHLY and CDR2 FYNNEI. For the CDR3, the DNA is TGTGCCAGCACCCAGGCCCCAGGGACTACATACAATGAGCAGTTCTTC. Translated, it gives CASTQAPGTTYNEQFF.

The V and J genes are TRBV28 and TRBJ1-1; TRBD1 matches 7 bases. Germline V gives CDR1 MDHEN, CDR2 SYDVKM. This CDR3 comprises 14 residues. V shed 8 bases, J shed 3 bases, and the junction held 9 bases outside the gene matches. CDR3: CASGRQGGDTEAFF. CDR3 nucleotide sequence: TGTGCCAGCGGGCGGCAGGGGGGAGACACTGAAGCTTTCTTT.

This clonotype was found many times. J is TRBJ2-3 and V is TRBV29-1, with D unclear. Trimming pared 3 bases from V and 5 bases from J, leaving 12 bases between. The CDR3 runs 13 residues. The V gene's germline CDR1 is SQVTM and CDR2 ANQGSEA. For the CDR3, the DNA is TGCAGCGTTGAGCGAAGGGATGGAGATACGCAGTATTTT. Translation gives CSVERRDGDTQYF.

In its sample, this clonotype was seen many times. The gene calls are TRBV20-1 and TRBJ2-1, with 7 nucleotides matching TRBD1. CDR3 size: 12 residues. The germline V gene encodes CDR1 DFQATT and CDR2 SNEGSKA (reference sequence). Trimming took 2 bases from V and 8 from J; bases not matched to a gene: 3. CDR3 residues: CSARRTGDEQFF. Written as DNA, the CDR3 is TGCAGTGCTAGAAGAACAGGGGATGAGCAGTTCTTC.

Judged by abundance, this clonotype is medium-sized. The V and J genes are TRBV12-3 or TRBV12-4 and TRBJ2-4; 14 bases match TRBD2. CDR3 size: 18 residues. V shed 6 bases and J 0 bases; nucleotides not matched to a gene: 7. The CDR3 region has the DNA TGTGCCAGCAGCCGGGGACTAGCGGGAGCGCTAGCCAAAAACATTCAGTACTTC. This codes for CASSRGLAGALAKNIQYF.

The V gene is TRBV6-1, the J gene TRBJ1-1, with 9 bases that match TRBD1. The V and J ends lost 5 bases and 3 bases, in that order; junction bases with no gene match: 4. This CDR3 has 14 residues. CDR1 is MNHNS, CDR2 SASEGT, per germline. Here the CDR3 DNA reads TGTGCCAGCAGTTGGGACAGGGTGGACACTGAAGCTTTCTTT. Protein: CASSWDRVDTEAFF.

This clonotype was seen many times. The V call is TRBV6-2 or TRBV6-3, the J call TRBJ1-2; 10 bases map to TRBD1. The V gene end was trimmed by 2 bases and the J gene end by 4 bases; junction bases not matched to a gene: 4. Germline V CDR1 and CDR2: MNHEY, SVGEGT. The CDR3 is 15 residues long. The CDR3 nucleotides read TGTGCCAGCAGTTACCCGGGACAGGGGTTCTATGGCTACACCTTC. It encodes CASSYPGQGFYGYTF.

At least ten counts were recorded for this clonotype. The J gene is TRBJ1-2, the V gene TRBV11-2; D is unclear. Trimming removed 2 bases from V and 4 bases from J, with 11 bases in between. This CDR3 contains 14 residues. Per germline, CDR1 SGHAT and CDR2 FQNNGV. CDR3 in amino acids: CASSLTTEGYGYTF. In DNA form, the CDR3 reads TGTGCCAGCAGCTTAACAACCGAGGGCTATGGCTACACCTTC. The complete variable domain, with remaining parts taken from reference TRBV11-2 and TRBJ1-2, reads EAGVAQSPRYKIIEKRQSVAFWCNPISGHATLYWYQQILGQGPKLLIQFQNNGVVDDSQLPKDRFSAERLKGVDSTLKIQPAKLEDSAVYLCASSLTTEGYGYTFGSGTRLTVV.

This clonotype was observed many times. V usage is TRBV20-1 and J usage is TRBJ2-7; TRBD1 or TRBD2 may be the D gene (6 bases each). Trimming pared 2 bases from V and 6 bases from J, leaving 11 bases between. Per germline, CDR1 DFQATT and CDR2 SNEGSKA (reference sequence). The CDR3 consists of 12 residues. The CDR3 sequence: CSARNGGVEQYF. The CDR3 DNA reads as TGCAGTGCTAGAAACGGGGGCGTCGAGCAGTACTTC.

This clonotype was recorded many times. J is TRBJ2-7 and V is TRBV5-1; 7 positions agree with TRBD1. CDR1 and CDR2 (germline): SGHRS, YFSETQ. CDR3 length: 14 amino acids. With V trimmed by 2 bases and J by 0 bases, 2 bases remained unmatched. The CDR3 coding sequence is TGCGCCAGCAGCTTTGGGGACAGCTCCTACGAGCAGTACTTC. This codes for CASSFGDSSYEQYF.

This clonotype was picked up many times. The chain couples TRBV7-9 to TRBJ1-5; 9 bases align to TRBD1. V lost 7 bases to trimming and J lost 4 bases; unmatched junction nucleotides: 5. The CDR3 is 14 residues long. CDR1 and CDR2 (germline): SEHNR, FQNEAQ (reference sequence). In DNA, the CDR3 is TGTGCCAGCACGTCCGGGACAGGGAATCAGCCCCAGCATTTT. This encodes CASTSGTGNQPQHF. Together with reference TRBV7-9 and TRBJ1-5, the CDR3 gives the full variable domain: DTGVSQNPRHKITKRGQNVTFRCDPISEHNRLYWYRQTLGQGPEFLTYFQNEAQLEKSRLLSDRFSAERPKGSFSTLEIQRTEQGDSAMYLCASTSGTGNQPQHFGDGTRLSIL.

By its share, this clonotype is medium-sized (0.01 to 0.1%). The chain employs TRBV29-1 and TRBJ1-1; D perhaps matches TRBD1 (5 bases). Germline CDR1 SQVTM, CDR2 ANQGSEA. This CDR3 is 14 amino acids long. Trimming cost V 1 base and J 2 bases, with 11 bases left between them. The CDR3 DNA reads TGCAGCGTTGAAGTTTGGGGGGTAAACACTGAAGCTTTCTTT. It codes for CSVEVWGVNTEAFF.

This clonotype came up many times. The chain combines TRBV4-3 with TRBJ2-1; maybe TRBD2 (6 bases). Germline CDR1 reads LGHNA; CDR2 reads YSLEER. The CDR3 is made up of 17 amino acids. V lost 3 bases and J lost 0, with 15 bases in between. CDR3 nucleotide sequence: TGCGCCAGCAGCCATGGATCGGGGGTGGCCTCCTACAATGAGCAGTTCTTC. As protein: CASSHGSGVASYNEQFF.

This clonotype was recorded many times. The J gene is TRBJ2-5, the V gene TRBV24-1, with D possibly matching TRBD1 (6 bases). V lost 6 bases to trimming and J lost 4 bases, with 14 bases between them. CDR1 and CDR2 from the germline V gene are KGHDR and SFDVKD. The CDR3 totals 14 residues. The CDR3 sequence is CATSLGGPGETQYF. The CDR3 DNA follows: TGTGCCACCAGTCTTGGGGGCCCTGGAGAGACCCAGTACTTC.

This clonotype was seen ten or more times. This rearrangement joins TRBV5-6 to TRBJ2-2; the D is unclear. Germline lookup yields CDR1 SGHDT and CDR2 YYEEEE. The V end lost 0 bases, the J end lost 5 bases, and 11 bases lay between the germline ends. The CDR3 covers 15 residues. The CDR3 protein is CASSLADSRTGELFF. Here the CDR3 DNA reads TGTGCCAGCAGCTTGGCCGACTCGAGGACCGGGGAGCTGTTTTTT.

The chain couples TRBV6-4 to TRBJ1-1, with 8 bases that match TRBD1. Germline loops: CDR1 MRHNA, CDR2 SNTAGT. The CDR3 sequence is 15 residues long. J was trimmed by 4 bases and V by 6 bases; bases with no gene match: 10. The CDR3 protein is CASSLTGAAGTEAFF. The DNA of the CDR3 is TGTGCCAGCAGCCTGACAGGGGCGGCGGGCACTGAAGCTTTCTTT.

This clonotype was counted at least ten times. The rearrangement joins TRBV28 to TRBJ2-3; D could derive from TRBD1 or TRBD2 (5 bases each). The CDR3 consists of 16 residues. Per the germline V gene, CDR1 is MDHEN and CDR2 is SYDVKM. Trimming left V 6 bases short and J 3 bases short, with 19 bases between. CDR3: CASRRDGALGTDTQYF. CDR3 DNA: TGTGCCAGCAGACGGGACGGAGCCCTCGGGACAGATACGCAGTATTTT.

The sample holds many counts of this clonotype. The gene calls are TRBV28 and TRBJ2-1; 7 positions agree with TRBD1. V lost 3 bases, J lost 1 base, and 3 bases stayed unmatched. Per germline, CDR1 MDHEN and CDR2 SYDVKM. This CDR3 is 15 amino acids long. The DNA of the CDR3 is TGTGCCAGCAGTTTTTACAGGGGTTCCTACAATGAGCAGTTCTTC. Its translation is CASSFYRGSYNEQFF.

In this sample, this clonotype is medium-sized. V and J are TRBV20-1 and TRBJ2-7; the D gene is possibly TRBD2 (6 bases). Trimming removed 2 bases at V and 9 bases at J, with 17 bases between. CDR1 and CDR2 (germline): DFQATT, SNEGSKA (reference sequence). The CDR3 covers 13 residues. CDR3 region: CSARLEVAGRQYF. The CDR3 region has the DNA TGCAGTGCTAGATTGGAGGTCGCGGGACGGCAGTACTTC.